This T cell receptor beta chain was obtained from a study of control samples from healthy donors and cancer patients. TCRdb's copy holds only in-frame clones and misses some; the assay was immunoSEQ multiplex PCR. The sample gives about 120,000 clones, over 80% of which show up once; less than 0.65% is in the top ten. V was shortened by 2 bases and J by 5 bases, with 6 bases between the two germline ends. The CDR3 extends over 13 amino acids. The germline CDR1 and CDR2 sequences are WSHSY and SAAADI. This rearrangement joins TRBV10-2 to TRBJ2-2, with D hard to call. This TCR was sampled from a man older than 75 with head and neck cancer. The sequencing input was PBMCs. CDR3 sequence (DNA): TGCGCCAGCAGTGAGGCAGAAACCGGGGAGCTGTTTTTT. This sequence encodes CASSEAETGELFF.